This paragraph covers one T cell receptor beta chain sequence. Germline loops: CDR1 SGHRS, CDR2 YFSETQ. J was trimmed by 3 bases and V by 0 bases; bases with no gene match: 5. The length of the CDR3 is 15 residues. The data stem from a study of blood T cell repertoires in COVID-19. In the study overall: The origin of the acute and convalescent COVID-19 samples was the United States, Italy and Spain.

Original handling: Nucleated cell number was recorded as an estimate derived from reference gene primer amplification. Only in-frame clones appear in the TCRdb table, and some are missing; sequencing was by immunoSEQ multiplex PCR. The D gene and trimming were derived from the DNA, and the V and J assignments and clone size from that table. This sample yields about 230,000 clones, of which approximately 88% are seen a single time; under 2.5% belongs to the top ten. Sequenced input: PBMCs or T cells enriched from blood (not recorded which). This chain joins TRBV5-1 and TRBJ1-1, with TRBD1 matching over 7 bases. This receptor was obtained from a middle-aged woman with acute COVID-19. In DNA, the CDR3 is TGCGCCAGCAGCTTGGCCGGGACAGCCCACACTGAAGCTTTCTTT. This gives the protein CASSLAGTAHTEAFF.